These 27 T cell receptor beta chains were all obtained from the same sample, sequenced in a study of blood T cell repertoires in COVID-19. Sequenced by immunoSEQ multiplex PCR; TCRdb stores in-frame clones only, minus some. In the table there are 110,000 or so clones, 70% to 90% of which are singletons. Sequencing input: peripheral blood. Receptors originate from a woman between 65 and 79 years old who had recovered from COVID-19.

V usage is TRBV5-1 and J usage is TRBJ2-3; 13 bases agree with TRBD2. Germline V gene lookup returns CDR1 SGHRS and CDR2 YFSETQ. The ends lost 0 bases at V and 4 bases at J; junction bases unmatched: 8. This CDR3 has 18 amino acids. The CDR3 here is CASSLGTSGGATSDTQYF. The DNA of the CDR3 is TGCGCCAGCAGCTTGGGGACTAGCGGGGGCGCGACTTCAGATACGCAGTATTTT. The variable domain in full, with the rest retrieved from reference TRBV5-1 and TRBJ2-3, is KAGVTQTPRYLIKTRGQQVTLSCSPISGHRSVSWYQQTPGQGLQFLFEYFSETQRNKGNFPGRFSGRQFSNSRSEMNVSTLELGDSALYLCASSLGTSGGATSDTQYFGPGTRLTVL.

The chain couples TRBV5-5 to TRBJ1-2; no reliable D call. The ends were cut back, 0 bases at V and 6 bases at J, with 9 bases in the middle. The germline gives CDR1 SGHKS, CDR2 YYEKEE (reference sequence). The CDR3 has 13 residues. The CDR3, as DNA: TGTGCCAGCAGCTTGGTGCAGGATAATGGCTACACCTTC. Translating gives CASSLVQDNGYTF.

The chain recombines TRBV5-1 with TRBJ2-2; 7 bases agree with TRBD2. The germline V gene encodes CDR1 SGHRS and CDR2 YFSETQ. This CDR3 comprises 17 residues. Losses at the gene ends were 4 bases for V and 7 bases for J; bases not matched to a gene: 16. DNA for the CDR3: TGCGCCAGCAGCCGAGCCGGCGGGGGACCCCCGGGCGGGGAGCTGTTTTTT. Its translation is CASSRAGGGPPGGELFF. Full variable domain (rest looked up from reference TRBV5-1 and TRBJ2-2): KAGVTQTPRYLIKTRGQQVTLSCSPISGHRSVSWYQQTPGQGLQFLFEYFSETQRNKGNFPGRFSGRQFSNSRSEMNVSTLELGDSALYLCASSRAGGGPPGGELFFGEGSRLTVL.

This clone was recorded only once. CDR3 region: CASTLGQGRTEAFF. In DNA, the CDR3 is TGTGCCAGTACCTTGGGACAGGGGAGGACTGAAGCTTTCTTT. V and J are TRBV19 and TRBJ1-1, with 10 nucleotides matching TRBD1. J lost 5 bases, V lost 7 bases, and 7 bases had no gene match. The CDR3 spans 14 residues. Germline V gene lookup returns CDR1 LNHDA and CDR2 SQIVND (reference sequence). Variable domain in full (rest from reference TRBV19 and TRBJ1-1): DGGITQSPKYLFRKEGQNVTLSCEQNLNHDAMYWYRQDPGQGLRLIYYSQIVNDFQKGDIAEGYSVSREKKESFPLTVTSAQKNPTAFYLCASTLGQGRTEAFFGQGTRLTVV.

This chain joins TRBV18 and TRBJ1-4; no clear D gene. The CDR3 is 14 amino acids. Trimming took off 3 bases at V and 8 bases at J, with 13 bases between the two ends. The germline CDR1 and CDR2 sequences are KGHSH and LQKENI. CDR3 coding DNA: TGTGCCAGCTCACCGACTCAAAGACTAGAAAAACTGTTTTTT. This codes for CASSPTQRLEKLFF.

The V gene is TRBV28, the J gene TRBJ1-5; 8 bases agree with TRBD1. The V segment lost 10 bases and the J segment 9 bases; nucleotides outside the gene matches: 8. Looked up from germline, CDR1 is MDHEN and CDR2 is SYDVKM. The CDR3 totals 12 residues. The CDR3 sequence is CATQGAAGPQHF. The CDR3 DNA follows: TGTGCCACCCAGGGGGCCGCGGGGCCCCAGCATTTT.

CDR3 amino acids: CASSPREGGRSGNTIYF. CDR3 sequence (DNA): TGTGCCAGCAGCCCGCGGGAAGGCGGCCGCTCTGGAAACACCATATATTTT. This rearrangement joins TRBV3-1 (or the pseudogene TRBV3-2) to TRBJ1-3; D gene uncertain. The CDR3 extends over 17 amino acids. Per the germline V gene, CDR1 is LGHDT and CDR2 is YNNKEL (reference sequence). V lost 4 bases, J lost 0 bases, and 16 bases lay in between.

This clone was observed a single time. V usage is TRBV21-1 and J usage is TRBJ2-3; the table's D gene call, TRBD2, was not cross checked with the DNA. TRBV21-1 is designated a pseudogene. The CDR3 covers 15 residues. The CDR3 is CASSQNRESTDTQYF. CDR3 coding DNA: TGTGCCAGCAGTCAAAACCGGGAGAGCACAGATACGCAGTATTTT.

V and J are TRBV7-2 and TRBJ1-3; D unresolved. This CDR3 comprises 15 residues. The germline V gene encodes CDR1 SGHTA and CDR2 FQGNSA. Trimming removed 4 bases from V and 0 bases from J, with 10 bases in between. The CDR3, as DNA: TGTGCCAGCAGCTCATCGGGTCCCTCTGGAAACACCATATATTTT. It yields the protein CASSSSGPSGNTIYF.

The chain uses TRBV24-1 and TRBJ2-3, with TRBD1 matching over 8 bases. Per germline, CDR1 KGHDR and CDR2 SFDVKD. The ends lost 6 bases at V and 4 bases at J; junction bases unmatched: 8. The CDR3 has 15 residues. This chain's CDR3 is CATSLTGEVADTQYF. In nucleotides, the CDR3 is TGTGCCACCAGTTTGACAGGGGAGGTTGCAGATACGCAGTATTTT.

This clone was found a few times. The chain is built from TRBV30 and TRBJ1-6; D perhaps matches TRBD1 (5 bases). The ends were cut back, 5 bases at V and 0 bases at J, with 11 bases in the middle. The CDR3 contains 15 residues. Germline V lookup: CDR1 GTSNPN, CDR2 SVGIG (reference sequence). The CDR3 sequence: CAWGQGSSYNSPLHF. The CDR3 nucleotides read TGTGCCTGGGGTCAGGGTAGCTCCTATAATTCACCCCTCCACTTT. Variable domain in full (rest from reference TRBV30 and TRBJ1-6): SQTIHQWPATLVQPVGSPLSLECTVEGTSNPNLYWYRQAAGRGLQLLFYSVGIGQISSEVPQNLSASRPQDRQFILSSKKLLLSDSGFYLCAWGQGSSYNSPLHFGNGTRLTVT.

The chain recombines TRBV20-1 with TRBJ1-5; possible D gene TRBD1, 5 bases. Germline loops: CDR1 DFQATT, CDR2 SNEGSKA (reference sequence). The CDR3 contains 15 residues. Trimming pared 3 bases from V and 0 bases from J, leaving 12 bases between. For the CDR3, the DNA is TGCAGTGCTAGTGAATGGGGCCTTAGCAATCAGCCCCAGCATTTT. Residues: CSASEWGLSNQPQHF.

V usage is TRBV9 and J usage is TRBJ2-1; 13 nucleotides align to TRBD2. Germline-derived CDR1 and CDR2 are SGDLS and YYNGEE. The CDR3 length is 18 residues. V lost 3 bases to trimming and J lost 3 bases; unmatched junction nucleotides: 9. CDR3 in amino acids: CASSARLAGGAYYNEQFF. CDR3 in DNA: TGTGCCAGCAGCGCCCGACTAGCGGGAGGCGCTTACTACAATGAGCAGTTCTTC.

The rearrangement uses TRBV19 and TRBJ1-5; a weak D match, TRBD1 (6 bases). The germline V and J ends were trimmed by 5 bases and 7 bases, with 18 bases remaining between them. Looked up from germline, CDR1 is LNHDA and CDR2 is SQIVND (reference sequence). The CDR3 loop spans 15 amino acids. CDR3 DNA sequence: TGTGCCAGTAGTTTAGGGGGGCGAGAGGGCCAGCCCCAGCATTTT. Protein product: CASSLGGREGQPQHF.

The chain carries TRBV5-4 and TRBJ2-6, with a weak D call TRBD2 (5 bases). This CDR3 has 15 residues. Trimming left V 4 bases short and J 1 base short, with 9 bases between. The V gene's germline CDR1 is SGHNT and CDR2 YYREEE (reference sequence). CDR3 sequence (DNA): TGTGCCAGCAGCCGGGATTTTTCTGGGGCCAACGTCCTGACTTTC. It encodes CASSRDFSGANVLTF.

The chain recombines TRBV30 with TRBJ1-5, with a weak D call TRBD1 (6 bases). The germline V and J ends were trimmed by 3 bases and 0 bases, with 12 bases remaining between them. Germline CDR1 reads GTSNPN; CDR2 reads SVGIG (reference sequence). The CDR3 is 15 residues long. The CDR3 is CAWSATGISNQPQHF. Written as DNA, the CDR3 is TGTGCCTGGAGCGCCACAGGGATTAGCAATCAGCCCCAGCATTTT.

The J gene is TRBJ1-2, the V gene TRBV19; tentatively, D is TRBD1 (6 bases). In germline, CDR1 is LNHDA, CDR2 SQIVND (reference sequence). Trimming removed 6 bases at V and 4 bases at J, with 12 bases between. The CDR3 has 13 residues. CDR3 nucleotides: TGTGCCAGTAGCTTCAGGGGCGGCTATGGCTACACCTTC. It yields the protein CASSFRGGYGYTF.

V is TRBV5-1 and J is TRBJ1-2; D gene uncertain. Deletions cut 2 bases from V and 3 bases from J, with 11 bases between. CDR1 and CDR2 from the germline V gene are SGHRS and YFSETQ. There are 14 residues in the CDR3. The CDR3 spells CASSFSRSDYGYTF. CDR3 in DNA: TGCGCCAGCAGCTTTAGTCGATCGGACTATGGCTACACCTTC.

The J gene is TRBJ2-7, the V gene TRBV7-2; D unclear. CDR3 length equals 14 residues. Germline V gene lookup returns CDR1 SGHTA and CDR2 FQGNSA. Deletions cut 6 bases from V and 2 bases from J, with 14 bases between. The CDR3 here is CASRRVAATYEQYF. The CDR3 DNA follows: TGTGCCAGCAGACGAGTTGCGGCAACCTACGAGCAGTACTTC.

The chain combines TRBV7-2 with TRBJ1-3; D is ambiguous. CDR1 and CDR2 from the germline V gene are SGHTA and FQGNSA. There are 16 residues in the CDR3. Trimming pared 0 bases from V and 4 bases from J, leaving 13 bases between. The CDR3 here is CASSLARGSDGNTIYF. CDR3 nucleotides: TGTGCCAGCAGCTTAGCCCGAGGCAGTGACGGAAACACCATATATTTT.

This chain uses TRBV14 with TRBJ1-2; D uncertain. The CDR3 is 14 residues long. The V end lost 2 bases, the J end lost 4 bases, and 11 bases lay between the germline ends. The germline CDR1 and CDR2 sequences are SGHDN and FVKESK. The CDR3 is CASSQTPRGYGYTF. CDR3 bases: TGTGCCAGCAGCCAAACCCCAAGAGGCTATGGCTACACCTTC.

This chain joins TRBV2 and TRBJ2-2, with TRBD2 matching 9 bases. In germline, CDR1 is SNHLY, CDR2 FYNNEI. J was trimmed by 1 base and V by 6 bases; bases with no gene match: 3. CDR3 size: 15 residues. The chain's CDR3 is CASRGTSRNTGELFF. DNA of the CDR3: TGTGCCAGCAGGGGGACTAGCAGGAACACCGGGGAGCTGTTTTTT.

The V gene is TRBV19, the J gene TRBJ2-1, with TRBD1 matching 9 bases. V lost 6 bases, J lost 1 base, and 7 bases stayed unmatched. Germline CDR1 reads LNHDA; CDR2 reads SQIVND (reference sequence). The CDR3 spans 16 residues. CDR3 amino acids: CASSDTGTGSYNEQFF. Written as DNA, the CDR3 is TGTGCCAGTAGCGATACCGGGACAGGGTCCTACAATGAGCAGTTCTTC.

This clone was detected once. The chain joins TRBV10-3 to TRBJ1-5; D unclear. Trimming left V 4 bases short and J 4 bases short, with 11 bases between. The CDR3 totals 14 residues. Germline CDR1 reads ENHRY; CDR2 reads SYGVKD. CDR3 coding DNA: TGTGCCATCAGTGTTGGGCAGTTTAATCAGCCCCAGCATTTT. This encodes CAISVGQFNQPQHF.

The genes are TRBV7-9 and TRBJ1-2; TRBD1 aligns across 9 bases. V shed 5 bases, J shed 7 bases, and the junction held 8 bases outside the gene matches. Germline lookup yields CDR1 SEHNR and CDR2 FQNEAQ (reference sequence). The length of the CDR3 is 14 residues. The DNA of the CDR3 is TGTGCCAGCAGCGTCGACAGGGGGAGGAGTGGCTACACCTTC. It translates to CASSVDRGRSGYTF. Using reference TRBV7-9 and TRBJ1-2 for the parts outside the CDR3, the full variable domain is DTGVSQNPRHKITKRGQNVTFRCDPISEHNRLYWYRQTLGQGPEFLTYFQNEAQLEKSRLLSDRFSAERPKGSFSTLEIQRTEQGDSAMYLCASSVDRGRSGYTFGSGTRLTVV.

The chain combines TRBV2 with TRBJ2-3; TRBD1 aligns across 9 bases. Germline trimming cut 7 bases from V and 4 bases from J; bases unmatched to any gene: 6. The CDR3 contains 14 residues. Germline lookup yields CDR1 SNHLY and CDR2 FYNNEI. The CDR3 loop is CASKGNRGPDTQYF. In DNA form, the CDR3 reads TGTGCCAGCAAGGGAAACAGGGGGCCAGATACGCAGTATTTT. Full variable domain (remainder filled in from reference TRBV2 and TRBJ2-3): EPEVTQTPSHQVTQMGQEVILRCVPISNHLYFYWYRQILGQKVEFLVSFYNNEISEKSEIFDDQFSVERPDGSNFTLKIRSTKLEDSAMYFCASKGNRGPDTQYFGPGTRLTVL.

The gene calls are TRBV3-1 (or the pseudogene TRBV3-2) and TRBJ1-2; possibly TRBD1 for D (6 bases). CDR3 size: 15 residues. Per the germline V gene, CDR1 is LGHDT and CDR2 is YNNKEL (reference sequence). Trimming removed 4 bases at V and 4 bases at J, with 16 bases between. DNA for the CDR3: TGTGCCAGCAGCCGGACCGGGGGGCAGCGCTATGGCTACACCTTC. It yields the protein CASSRTGGQRYGYTF.